This TCR beta chain was recovered during a study of cytomegalovirus exposure and HLA in healthy donors. As to this clone: Its antigen remains unidentified.

This CDR3 contains 15 residues. From germline, CDR1 is LGHNA and CDR2 YNFKEQ. V lost 8 bases to trimming and J lost 5 bases; unmatched junction nucleotides: 9. Study observations and caveats: There were fewer than 200 TCR beta chains listed as cytomegalovirus-associated. Most TCR sequences were uncommon, yet certain public TCRs appeared in many donors.

This PCR relied on a set of 60 Vbeta primers and 13 Jbeta primers. The assay was immunoSEQ multiplex PCR, and TCRdb's table has in-frame clones only and misses some. Its table lists 70,000 or so clones. The TCR sequence derives from a boy between 5 and 17 years old in good health and CMV-seronegative. The gene calls are TRBV4-2 and TRBJ2-1; 10 bases agree with TRBD2. The sequenced sample consisted of PBMCs. The CDR3: CASRLAGVGDNEQFF. Written as DNA, the CDR3 is TGTGCCAGCCGGCTAGCGGGAGTAGGTGACAATGAGCAGTTCTTC.